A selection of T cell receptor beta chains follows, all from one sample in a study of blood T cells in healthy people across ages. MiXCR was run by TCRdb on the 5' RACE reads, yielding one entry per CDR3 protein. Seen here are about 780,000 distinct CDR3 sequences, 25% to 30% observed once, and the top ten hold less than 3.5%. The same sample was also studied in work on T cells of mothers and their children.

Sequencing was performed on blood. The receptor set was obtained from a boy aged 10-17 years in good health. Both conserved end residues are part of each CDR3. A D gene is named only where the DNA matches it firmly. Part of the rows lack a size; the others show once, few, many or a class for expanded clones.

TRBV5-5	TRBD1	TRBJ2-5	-	CASSSAPGQTQETQYF	TGTGCCAGCAGCTCCGCCCCGGGACAGACCCAAGAGACCCAGTACTTC
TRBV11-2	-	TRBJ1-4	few	CASSLGNRNNEKLFF	TGTGCCAGCAGCTTAGGTAACCGGAATAATGAAAAACTGTTTTTT
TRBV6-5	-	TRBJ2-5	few	CASSIGTVKQETQYF	TGTGCCAGCAGTATCGGGACCGTTAAGCAAGAGACCCAGTACTTC
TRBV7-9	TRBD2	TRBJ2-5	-	CASSFGGMETQYF	TGTGCCAGCAGCTTCGGGGGGATGGAGACCCAGTACTTC
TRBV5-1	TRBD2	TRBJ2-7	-	CASSPGGARSNYEQYF	TGCGCCAGCAGCCCCGGGGGGGCGAGGTCGAACTACGAGCAGTACTTC
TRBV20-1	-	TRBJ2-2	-	CSARDGGTNTGELFF	TGCAGTGCTAGAGATGGAGGGACCAACACCGGGGAGCTGTTTTTT
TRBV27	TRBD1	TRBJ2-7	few	CASSFSQGVDEQYF	TGTGCCAGCAGTTTTTCACAGGGGGTGGACGAGCAGTACTTC
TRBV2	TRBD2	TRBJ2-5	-	CASSPQQSGGAETQYF	TGTGCCAGCAGTCCACAGCAGAGCGGGGGGGCGGAGACCCAGTACTTC
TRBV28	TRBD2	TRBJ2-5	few	CASSLSLAGGPEETQYF	TGTGCCAGCAGTTTATCACTAGCGGGGGGGCCAGAGGAGACCCAGTACTTC
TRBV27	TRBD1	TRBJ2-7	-	CASSLGRQGGSYEQYF	TGTGCCAGCAGTTTAGGGCGACAGGGTGGGTCCTACGAGCAGTACTTC
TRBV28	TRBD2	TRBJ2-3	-	CASSFSGGASADTQYF	TGTGCCAGCAGTTTTAGCGGGGGGGCCTCGGCAGATACGCAGTATTTT
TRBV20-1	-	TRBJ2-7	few	CSARERSTYEQYF	TGCAGTGCTAGAGAACGATCCACCTACGAGCAGTACTTC
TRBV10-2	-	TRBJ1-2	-	CASSESKFAVYGYTF	TGCGCCAGCAGTGAGTCGAAGTTCGCAGTCTATGGCTACACCTTC
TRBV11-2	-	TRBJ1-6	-	CASSSGFLGNSPLHF	TGTGCCAGCAGCTCAGGGTTTTTGGGGAATTCACCCCTCCACTTT
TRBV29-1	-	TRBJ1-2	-	CSVEGLDYGYTF	TGCAGCGTTGAAGGGCTCGACTACGGCTACACCTTC
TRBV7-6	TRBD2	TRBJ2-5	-	CASSLVGLAGVIQETQYF	TGTGCCAGCAGCTTAGTCGGACTAGCGGGGGTAATCCAAGAGACCCAGTACTTC
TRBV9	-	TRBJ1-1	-	CASTGLVDTEAFF	TGTGCCAGCACAGGGCTGGTAGACACTGAAGCTTTCTTT
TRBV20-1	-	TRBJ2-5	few	CSASPPGVGTQYF	TGCAGTGCTAGCCCCCCCGGCGTGGGGACCCAGTACTTC
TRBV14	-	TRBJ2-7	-	CASSQGGLKYF	TGTGCCAGCAGCCAAGGGGGCTTAAAGTACTTC
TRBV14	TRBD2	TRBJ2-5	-	CASSQGLAGVQETQYF	TGTGCCAGCAGCCAAGGGCTAGCGGGGGTCCAAGAGACCCAGTACTTC
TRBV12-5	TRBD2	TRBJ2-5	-	CASARGGTSRGRETQYF	TGTGCTAGTGCCCGAGGGGGGACTAGCCGCGGTCGGGAGACCCAGTACTTC
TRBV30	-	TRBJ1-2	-	CAWSPGGPGYTF	TGTGCCTGGAGCCCCGGGGGGCCTGGCTACACCTTC
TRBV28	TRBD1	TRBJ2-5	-	CASRPLGGGLETQYF	TGTGCCAGCCGCCCGTTAGGGGGCGGGTTGGAGACCCAGTACTTC
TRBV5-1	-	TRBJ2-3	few	CASSYADSTDTQYF	TGCGCCAGCAGCTATGCTGACAGCACAGATACGCAGTATTTT
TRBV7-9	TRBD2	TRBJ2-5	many	CASSSSGGQRETQYF	TGTGCCAGCAGCTCTAGCGGGGGACAGCGGGAGACCCAGTACTTC
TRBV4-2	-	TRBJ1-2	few	CASSQIEVYGYTF	TGTGCCAGCAGCCAGATTGAGGTCTATGGCTACACCTTC
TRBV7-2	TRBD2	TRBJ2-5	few	CASSLNSGGDGESQYF	TGTGCCAGCAGCTTAAACAGCGGGGGGGACGGGGAGTCCCAGTACTTC
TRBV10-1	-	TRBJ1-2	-	CASSQEVLTQGYTF	TGCGCCAGCAGCCAGGAGGTCCTCACCCAAGGCTACACCTTC
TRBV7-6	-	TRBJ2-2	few	CASSLSRYGSTGELFF	TGTGCCAGCAGCTTATCCCGCTACGGGTCCACCGGGGAGCTGTTTTTT
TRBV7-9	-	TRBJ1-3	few	CTSSLQGSGNTIYF	TGTACCAGCAGCTTACAGGGATCCGGAAACACCATATATTTT
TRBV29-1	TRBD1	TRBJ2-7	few	CSVTGDDYEQYF	TGCAGCGTGACAGGGGATGACTACGAGCAGTACTTC
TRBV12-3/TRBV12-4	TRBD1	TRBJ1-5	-	CASSLALSGQGPYSNQPQHF	TGTGCCAGCAGTTTAGCGCTGTCAGGACAGGGGCCATATAGCAATCAGCCCCAGCATTTT
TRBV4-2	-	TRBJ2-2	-	CASSRAQGGNTGELFF	TGTGCCAGCAGCCGCGCGCAGGGTGGTAACACCGGGGAGCTGTTTTTT
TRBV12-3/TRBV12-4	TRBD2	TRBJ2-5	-	CASSKASGGTQETQYF	TGTGCCAGCAGTAAAGCTAGCGGGGGTACCCAAGAGACCCAGTACTTC
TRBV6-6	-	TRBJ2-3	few	CASTQYMDTQYF	TGTGCCAGCACCCAATACATGGATACGCAGTATTTT
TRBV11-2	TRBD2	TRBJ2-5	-	CASSLGDRTSGQETQYF	TGTGCCAGCAGCTTAGGTGATAGGACTAGCGGCCAAGAGACCCAGTACTTC
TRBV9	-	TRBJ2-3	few	CASSVRAVSTDTQYF	TGTGCCAGCAGCGTAAGGGCAGTTAGCACAGATACGCAGTATTTT